These T cell receptor beta chains were read from a single sample in a study of blood T cell repertoires in COVID-19. Sequencing was performed with immunoSEQ multiplex PCR; in TCRdb, only in-frame clones are kept and a portion is missing. The repertoire consists of roughly 110,000 clones, with under 90% occurring once and the leading ten covering 14% to 15%. Sequenced material: peripheral blood. The receptors originated from a woman in her fifties or sixties with acute or convalescent COVID-19. CDR3s include the opening cysteine and the closing phenylalanine or tryptophan. D genes are given only for firm matches. Clone size is shown for a subset of rows, as once, few, many or a class of expanded clone.

d_gene: .
abundance: .
v_gene: TRBV7-9
j_gene: TRBJ2-5
CDR3aa: CASSFFGRQGQETQYF
CDR3nt: TGTGCCAGCAGCTTCTTCGGAAGGCAGGGCCAAGAGACCCAGTACTTC

d_gene: .
abundance: .
v_gene: TRBV5-1
j_gene: TRBJ2-1
CDR3aa: CASSLSGVNEQFF
CDR3nt: TGCGCCAGCAGCTTATCGGGAGTTAATGAGCAGTTCTTC

d_gene: TRBD2
abundance: .
v_gene: TRBV5-1
j_gene: TRBJ2-3
CDR3aa: CASSYGLAGGITDTQYF
CDR3nt: TGCGCCAGCAGCTACGGACTAGCGGGTGGGATTACAGATACGCAGTATTTT

d_gene: .
abundance: .
v_gene: TRBV29-1
j_gene: TRBJ1-4
CDR3aa: CSTSGWGNNEKLFF
CDR3nt: TGCAGCACGTCAGGGTGGGGAAATAATGAAAAACTGTTTTTT

d_gene: .
abundance: .
v_gene: TRBV28
j_gene: TRBJ2-7
CDR3aa: CASSETPGNNYEQYF
CDR3nt: TGTGCCAGCAGTGAAACCCCCGGGAACAACTACGAGCAGTACTTC

d_gene: .
abundance: once
v_gene: TRBV3-1/TRBV3-2
j_gene: TRBJ1-2
CDR3aa: CASSQGTNYGYTF
CDR3nt: TGTGCCAGCAGCCAGGGCACGAACTATGGCTACACCTTC

d_gene: TRBD1
abundance: few
v_gene: TRBV5-1
j_gene: TRBJ2-7
CDR3aa: CASSLSVGTGIMYEQYF
CDR3nt: TGCGCCAGCAGCTTGTCGGTCGGGACAGGGATAATGTACGAGCAGTACTTC

d_gene: TRBD2
abundance: few
v_gene: TRBV25-1
j_gene: TRBJ2-7
CDR3aa: CASSGGHLTSGRSYEQYF
CDR3nt: TGTGCCAGCAGTGGGGGACACCTTACTAGCGGGAGATCCTACGAGCAGTACTTC

d_gene: .
abundance: .
v_gene: TRBV30
j_gene: TRBJ1-5
CDR3aa: CAWRGQGVGPQHF
CDR3nt: TGTGCCTGGAGGGGGCAGGGTGTCGGGCCCCAGCATTTT

d_gene: .
abundance: .
v_gene: TRBV9
j_gene: TRBJ1-3
CDR3aa: CASSVKAGGNTIYF
CDR3nt: TGTGCCAGCAGCGTAAAGGCAGGGGGAAACACCATATATTTT

d_gene: .
abundance: .
v_gene: TRBV30
j_gene: TRBJ1-4
CDR3aa: CAWSVRGSLPTNEKLFF
CDR3nt: TGTGCCTGGAGTGTACGGGGGTCTCTGCCAACTAATGAAAAACTGTTTTTT